A selection of T cell receptor beta chains follows, all from one sample in a study of cytomegalovirus exposure and HLA in healthy donors. Only in-frame clones appear in the TCRdb table, and some are missing; sequencing was by immunoSEQ multiplex PCR. The table lists 58,000 or so clones, more than 60% of them singletons. Sequencing was carried out using PBMCs. These receptors were taken from a woman aged 40 to 50 in good health and CMV-seropositive. CDR3s include the opening cysteine and the closing phenylalanine or tryptophan. A D gene is named only where the DNA matches it firmly. Where a row states a size, it is once, few, many or the class of an expanded clone; other rows omit it.

v_gene	abundance	j_gene	d_gene	CDR3nt	CDR3aa
TRBV11-1	NA	TRBJ2-3	TRBD2	TGTGCCAGCACCTCGGGGGGGACAGATACGCAGTATTTT	CASTSGGTDTQYF
TRBV30	NA	TRBJ1-4	TRBD1	TGTGCCTGGAGCGTACAAACAGGGGGGAATGAAAAACTGTTTTTT	CAWSVQTGGNEKLFF
TRBV30	NA	TRBJ2-3	TRBD2	TGTGCCTTGGTAGCGGGGGGCCGAGGGGATACGCAGTATTTT	CALVAGGRGDTQYF
TRBV20-1	NA	TRBJ1-6	NA	TGCAGTGCTGGGAGAGATTCACCCCTCCACTTT	CSAGRDSPLHF
TRBV7-9	NA	TRBJ2-3	NA	TGTGCCAGCAGAACCCCGGGAACCAACACAGATACGCAGTATTTT	CASRTPGTNTDTQYF
TRBV15	once	TRBJ1-1	NA	TGTGCCACCAGCCGGCAGGCAGTGAACACTGAAGCTTTCTTT	CATSRQAVNTEAFF
TRBV7-8	once	TRBJ2-3	TRBD2	TGTGCCAGCAGCCCCCGGACTAGCGGGAGACTGTTCACAGATACGCAGTATTTT	CASSPRTSGRLFTDTQYF
TRBV6-1	NA	TRBJ1-6	TRBD1	TGTGCCAGCAGGCAGGGGGCTAATTCACCCCTCCACTTT	CASRQGANSPLHF
TRBV4-1	NA	TRBJ1-4	NA	TGCGCCAGCAGCCAAGATTGGGGGGGCCGAACTAATGAAAAACTGTTTTTT	CASSQDWGGRTNEKLFF
TRBV6-5	NA	TRBJ1-1	NA	TGTGCCAGCAGCTCTGACAGGATAGCTTTCTTT	CASSSDRIAFF
TRBV5-1	NA	TRBJ2-7	TRBD2	TGCGCCAGCAGCTTGGGGCTAGCGGGGGGTATGTACGAGCAGTACTTC	CASSLGLAGGMYEQYF
TRBV2	NA	TRBJ2-7	NA	TGTGCCAGCAGTGAGGGTGGGCAGGGTCGCGAGCAGTACTTC	CASSEGGQGREQYF
TRBV5-1	NA	TRBJ2-6	NA	TGCGCCAGCAGCTCCTTGACTGATCCGAAATCTGGGGCCAACGTCCTGACTTTC	CASSSLTDPKSGANVLTF
TRBV9	once	TRBJ1-1	NA	TGTGCCAGCAGCGTATCGAGTTACACTGAAGCTTTCTTT	CASSVSSYTEAFF
TRBV20-1	NA	TRBJ1-1	NA	TGCAGTGCTCCCGGGGGTGAAGCTTTCTTT	CSAPGGEAFF
TRBV6-1	NA	TRBJ2-3	TRBD2	TGTGCCAGCAGTGAGTCTGGAGCGGGGACAGATACGCAGTATTTT	CASSESGAGTDTQYF
TRBV5-4	NA	TRBJ1-1	NA	TGTGCCAGCAGCTTGATGAGTAGTGGTACGGGCACTGAAGCTTTCTTT	CASSLMSSGTGTEAFF
TRBV19	few	TRBJ1-2	TRBD1	TGTGCCAGTAGTATAGGGGGACAGCTCTATGGCTACACCTTC	CASSIGGQLYGYTF
TRBV6-1	NA	TRBJ1-2	TRBD1	TGTGCCAGCAGTGCCGACCCGACAGGGGCTGGAGGCTACACCTTC	CASSADPTGAGGYTF
TRBV2	NA	TRBJ2-7	NA	TGTGCCAGCAGCCGCCAGGGCTACGAGCAGTACTTC	CASSRQGYEQYF
TRBV5-6	NA	TRBJ2-1	TRBD1	TGTGCCAGCAGCCGGGTGGACAGGGGCGTAGGTGAGCAGTTCTTC	CASSRVDRGVGEQFF
TRBV5-1	few	TRBJ1-1	NA	TGCGCCAGCAGCTTGGAAGGGAGTACTGAAGCTTTCTTT	CASSLEGSTEAFF
TRBV18	NA	TRBJ1-2	TRBD1	TGTGCCAGCTCACCTCGGGACAGGGCACGGGGCTACACCTTC	CASSPRDRARGYTF
TRBV7-8	NA	TRBJ1-5	TRBD1	TGTGCCAGCAGCTTAGCAGGGGGCCGCAATCAGCCCCAGCATTTT	CASSLAGGRNQPQHF
TRBV5-1	NA	TRBJ2-2	TRBD1	TGCGCCAGCAGCTTAGGACAGGGGTACACCGGGGAGCTGTTTTTT	CASSLGQGYTGELFF
TRBV11-2	NA	TRBJ1-1	TRBD1	TGTGCCAGCAGCTTAACTCTTACAGGGGGGAACACTGAAGCTTTCTTT	CASSLTLTGGNTEAFF
TRBV28	NA	TRBJ2-3	NA	TGTGCCAGCAGCCTTTCTGGGCGGGCGGGCACAGATACGCAGTATTTT	CASSLSGRAGTDTQYF
TRBV5-1	NA	TRBJ2-3	TRBD2	TGCGCCAGCAGCTCCGGGACTAGCACCCATAGCACAGATACGCAGTATTTT	CASSSGTSTHSTDTQYF
TRBV6-1	NA	TRBJ2-3	TRBD2	TGTGCCAGCAGCCGGGGAGGGTCGGAAGATACGCAGTATTTT	CASSRGGSEDTQYF
TRBV5-1	few	TRBJ2-2	TRBD1	TGCGCCAGCACTTTCGACAGGGGAGACGCCGGGGAGCTGTTTTTT	CASTFDRGDAGELFF
TRBV15	NA	TRBJ1-5	TRBD1	TGTGCCACCGGACAGGATAGCAATCAGCCCCAGCATTTT	CATGQDSNQPQHF
TRBV19	NA	TRBJ1-4	TRBD1	TGTGCCAGCGCCCGGACAGGGGGTAATGAAAAACTGTTTTTT	CASARTGGNEKLFF
TRBV6-6	NA	TRBJ2-7	TRBD1	TGTGCCAGCAGTCAGCCGGGACAGGGGGTCCACGAGCAGTACTTC	CASSQPGQGVHEQYF
TRBV18	NA	TRBJ1-5	NA	TGTGCCAGCTCACCTCTAAGCAATCAGCCCCAGCATTTT	CASSPLSNQPQHF
TRBV30	NA	TRBJ1-2	NA	TGTGCCTCCCCGGGAGGGCAGCTAAACTATGGCTACACCTTC	CASPGGQLNYGYTF
TRBV5-1	NA	TRBJ1-2	TRBD1	TGCGCCAGCAGCGCAGGGACAGGGGGCTATGGCTACACCTTC	CASSAGTGGYGYTF
TRBV19	many	TRBJ1-6	NA	TGTGCCAGTAGTCTCTGGCAGGGTAATTCACCCCTCCACTTT	CASSLWQGNSPLHF
TRBV6-1	once	TRBJ2-7	NA	TGTGCCAGCAGTGAATTCTTTTACTACGAGCAGTACTTC	CASSEFFYYEQYF
TRBV15	NA	TRBJ2-1	TRBD2	TGTGCCACCAGCAGTCACACGGGAGGGGGAGGAAGGGAGCAGTTCTTC	CATSSHTGGGGREQFF
TRBV6-5	NA	TRBJ1-2	TRBD1	TGTGCCAGCAGCGGGACAGGGGTATCGCCGCGTGGCTACACCTTC	CASSGTGVSPRGYTF
TRBV19	NA	TRBJ1-5	TRBD1	TGTGCCAGTAGGAAAACAGGGGGACCTCAGCCCCAGCATTTT	CASRKTGGPQPQHF
TRBV7-8	NA	TRBJ2-2	TRBD2	TGTGCCAGCAGCTTAGAACGGGGGGTGGGGACCGGGGAGCTGTTTTTT	CASSLERGVGTGELFF
TRBV4-3	NA	TRBJ1-1	TRBD1	TGCGCCAGCAGCCAAGGAGAGGGGGCGGGGACTGAAGCTTTCTTT	CASSQGEGAGTEAFF
TRBV6-1	NA	TRBJ1-2	NA	TGTGCCAGCAGTGAAGAAGGGTGGGGCACCTATGGCTACACCTTC	CASSEEGWGTYGYTF
TRBV30	NA	TRBJ1-1	NA	TGTGCCTGGACTGGCCGGGGAGGGCTTTCTTCCGAAGCTTTCTTT	CAWTGRGGLSSEAFF
TRBV7-9	once	TRBJ1-5	TRBD1	TGTGCCAGCAGCTCCTGGACAGGGGAGGGCAATCAGCCCCAGCATTTT	CASSSWTGEGNQPQHF
TRBV19	NA	TRBJ2-7	NA	TGTGCCAGTACCGAAAATCATGACAGAATTCTCTACGAGCAGTACTTC	CASTENHDRILYEQYF
TRBV19	few	TRBJ2-7	NA	TGTGCCAGTAGTTCGGGGGCGGGACAGTTATCCTACGAGCAGTACTTC	CASSSGAGQLSYEQYF
TRBV29-1	few	TRBJ2-1	NA	TGCAGCGCCCTCGGAGCCTTTGGCTCCTACAATGAGCAGTTCTTC	CSALGAFGSYNEQFF
TRBV27	NA	TRBJ1-2	NA	TGTGCCAGCAGTTTATCGTATGAACACCTCTATGGCTACACCTTC	CASSLSYEHLYGYTF
TRBV7-9	few	TRBJ2-3	NA	TGTTCCAGCAGCTTAGAGACCGGGGATACGCAGTATTTT	CSSSLETGDTQYF